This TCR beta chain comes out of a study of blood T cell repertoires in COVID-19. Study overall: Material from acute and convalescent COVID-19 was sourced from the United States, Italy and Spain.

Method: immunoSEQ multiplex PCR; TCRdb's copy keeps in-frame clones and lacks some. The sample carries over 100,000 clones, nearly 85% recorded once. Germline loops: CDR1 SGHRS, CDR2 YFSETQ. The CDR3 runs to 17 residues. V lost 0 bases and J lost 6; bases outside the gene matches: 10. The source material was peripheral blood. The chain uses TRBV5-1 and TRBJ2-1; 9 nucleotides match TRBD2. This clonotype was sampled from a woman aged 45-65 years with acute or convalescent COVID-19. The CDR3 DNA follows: TGCGCCAGCAGCTTGGGCCCGGGACTAGCAGAAGGCAATGAGCAGTTCTTC. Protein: CASSLGPGLAEGNEQFF.